The 17 T cell receptor beta chains given below trace back to one sample, sequenced in a study of T cell changes during pregnancy in multiple sclerosis (dated by TCRdb to the late 2010s). Library method: the immunoSEQ multiplex PCR assay. TCRdb stores this immuneACCESS table with in-frame sequences only. Part of the clones is absent; in the studies checked, under half of the shortfall reflects unresolved V genes, and no reason is known for the rest. The sample table contains fewer than 150,000 clones; only one count was recorded for roughly 97% of them. Roughly 0.44% of the sample is taken by the ten largest. Sequencing was performed on peripheral blood, taken after pregnancy. These receptors were taken from a female donor with multiple sclerosis, enrolled in a pregnancy study.

The chain combines TRBV6-6 with TRBJ1-5; no reliable D call. V was clipped by 0 bases and J by 6 bases, with 3 bases between them. CDR3 length: 12 residues. CDR1 MNHNY and CDR2 SVGAGI come from the germline V gene (reference sequence). In DNA, the CDR3 is TGTGCCAGCAGTTACTCGAGTCAGCCCCAGCATTTT. Translated: CASSYSSQPQHF.

The chain employs TRBV18 and TRBJ2-1, with D uncertain. V shed 3 bases and J shed 0 bases, with 12 bases lying between them. The CDR3 totals 16 residues. The V gene's germline CDR1 is KGHSH and CDR2 LQKENI. The chain's CDR3 is CASSPLSKSSYNEQFF. In DNA, the CDR3 is TGTGCCAGCTCACCGCTTAGTAAGAGCTCCTACAATGAGCAGTTCTTC.

The chain has TRBV5-1 and TRBJ2-5; TRBD1 matches 7 bases. The trim removed 4 bases at V and 3 bases at J, leaving 6 bases unmatched. The germline V gene encodes CDR1 SGHRS and CDR2 YFSETQ. CDR3 length: 14 amino acids. The CDR3 DNA is TGCGCCAGCAGCATGACAGGGACCAAAGAGACCCAGTACTTC. Its protein product is CASSMTGTKETQYF.

V and J are TRBV7-8 and TRBJ2-2, with 8 bases matching TRBD2. Germline V lookup: CDR1 SGHVS, CDR2 FQNEAQ. The V and J ends lost 2 bases and 5 bases, in that order; junction bases with no gene match: 10. The CDR3 spans 17 residues. Here the CDR3 reads CASSLLEGLVSTGELFF. The CDR3 DNA sequence: TGTGCCAGCAGCTTACTTGAGGGACTAGTGTCTACCGGGGAGCTGTTTTTT. The full variable domain, its missing parts supplied by reference TRBV7-8 and TRBJ2-2, is GAGVSQSPRYKVAKRGQDVALRCDPISGHVSLFWYQQALGQGPEFLTYFQNEAQLDKSGLPSDRFFAERPEGSVSTLKIQRTQQEDSAVYLCASSLLEGLVSTGELFFGEGSRLTVL.

V and J are TRBV28 and TRBJ2-6; 7 bases line up with TRBD1. Losses at the gene ends were 5 bases for V and 4 bases for J; bases not matched to a gene: 5. Germline CDR1 MDHEN, CDR2 SYDVKM. This CDR3 contains 15 residues. The CDR3 here is CASSPTGAGANVLTF. The CDR3, as DNA: TGTGCCAGCAGTCCCACAGGGGCCGGGGCCAACGTCCTGACTTTC.

The chain joins TRBV27 to TRBJ2-7; no clear D gene. V was pared by 4 bases and J by 2 bases, with 9 bases between. The CDR3 runs to 13 residues. In germline, CDR1 is MNHEY, CDR2 SMNVEV (reference sequence). As DNA, the CDR3 is TGTGCCAGCAGTTACAGAGCCACCTACGAGCAGTACTTC. Translated, it gives CASSYRATYEQYF.

The chain combines TRBV7-9 with TRBJ1-5; 7 bases match TRBD1. Germline loops: CDR1 SEHNR, CDR2 FQNEAQ (reference sequence). The V segment lost 1 base and the J segment 7 bases; nucleotides outside the gene matches: 13. The CDR3 is 17 residues long. The CDR3 DNA is TGTGCCAGCAGCTTAGATACCGGTGGGGGACAGTTCCAGCCCCAGCATTTT. Encoded protein: CASSLDTGGGQFQPQHF.

A single count supports this clone. The rearrangement joins TRBV6-1 to TRBJ2-7; possibly TRBD1 for D (5 bases). The CDR3 consists of 13 residues. Looked up from germline, CDR1 is MNHNS and CDR2 is SASEGT. V was cut by 1 base and J by 4 bases, with 8 bases left in between. The CDR3 is CASSEGQRYEQYF. For the CDR3, the DNA is TGTGCCAGCAGTGAAGGACAGAGATACGAGCAGTACTTC.

This clone came up once. The V gene is TRBV9, the J gene TRBJ2-2, with 11 bases lining up with TRBD2. After removal of 3 bases from V and 7 bases from J, the junction contained 17 bases not matched to a gene. The germline V gene has CDR1 SGDLS and CDR2 YYNGEE. This CDR3 is built from 19 residues. Written as DNA, the CDR3 is TGTGCCAGCAGCGCCCCATCGACTAGCGGGACCTCACGAGGCGGGGAGCTGTTTTTT. As protein: CASSAPSTSGTSRGGELFF.

This chain uses TRBV28 with TRBJ1-2; D gene ambiguous. This CDR3 has 15 amino acids. Germline loops: CDR1 MDHEN, CDR2 SYDVKM. Trimming took off 4 bases at V and 1 base at J, with 13 bases between the two ends. The CDR3 sequence: CASSSPSRFNYGYTF. The DNA for the CDR3 is TGTGCCAGCAGTTCCCCAAGCAGGTTTAACTATGGCTACACCTTC.

This chain links TRBV11-2 with TRBJ2-1; possibly TRBD2 for D (6 bases). Germline CDR1 reads SGHAT; CDR2 reads FQNNGV. The CDR3 is made up of 15 amino acids. V lost 2 bases to trimming and J lost 5 bases, with 13 bases between them. The CDR3 DNA is TGTGCCAGCAGCTTATTCGGGGGAGCGGACAATGAGCAGTTCTTC. As protein: CASSLFGGADNEQFF.

The chain carries TRBV19 and TRBJ1-5, with D possibly TRBD1 on 5 matching bases. With 4 bases removed from V and 1 base from J, the gap between germline ends came to 11 bases. Germline assignment: CDR1 LNHDA and CDR2 SQIVND (reference sequence). This CDR3 is 15 amino acids long. CDR3 amino acids: CASSNGGYSNQPQHF. The CDR3 DNA follows: TGTGCCAGTAGTAACGGGGGTTACAGCAATCAGCCCCAGCATTTT.

The chain links TRBV6-5 to TRBJ1-1; maybe TRBD1 (6 bases). V gave up 6 bases and J gave up 4 bases, with 12 bases separating them. This CDR3 has 13 residues. Germline values: CDR1 MNHEY, CDR2 SVGAGI. CDR3 loop: CASSQGFSTEAFF. For the CDR3, the DNA is TGTGCCAGCAGCCAGGGGTTTAGCACTGAAGCTTTCTTT.

The chain joins TRBV28 to TRBJ2-7; D is undetermined. V lost 4 bases and J lost 2, with 9 bases in between. The CDR3 covers 13 residues. Looked up from germline, CDR1 is MDHEN and CDR2 is SYDVKM. CDR3 DNA sequence: TGTGCCAGCAGTTCTACAGTGGCCTACGAGCAGTACTTC. Amino acid sequence: CASSSTVAYEQYF.

V usage is TRBV19 and J usage is TRBJ2-5; 8 bases fit TRBD2. Germline V gives CDR1 LNHDA, CDR2 SQIVND (reference sequence). J lost 5 bases, V lost 3 bases, and 11 bases had no gene match. CDR3 length: 16 residues. The DNA for the CDR3 is TGTGCCAGTAGTATTCGGTTGGGACTAGGGGGTGAGACCCAGTACTTC. Translating it yields CASSIRLGLGGETQYF.

The V and J genes are TRBV18 and TRBJ2-1; perhaps TRBD2 as D (6 bases). Germline V gene lookup returns CDR1 KGHSH and CDR2 LQKENI. This CDR3 region has 14 residues. V dropped 1 base and J dropped 7 bases, with 11 bases sitting between them. The chain's CDR3 is CASSPLGSSNEQFF. In nucleotides, the CDR3 is TGTGCCAGCTCACCACTCGGGAGTTCAAATGAGCAGTTCTTC.

The V gene is TRBV7-9, the J gene TRBJ2-1; the match to TRBD2 covers 10 bases. The CDR3 contains 17 residues. The V segment lost 1 base and the J segment 6 bases; nucleotides outside the gene matches: 9. The V gene's germline CDR1 is SEHNR and CDR2 FQNEAQ (reference sequence). CDR3 DNA sequence: TGTGCCAGCAGCTTAGGAAATAGCGGGAGGAGCTCCAATGAGCAGTTCTTC. Translated, it gives CASSLGNSGRSSNEQFF.